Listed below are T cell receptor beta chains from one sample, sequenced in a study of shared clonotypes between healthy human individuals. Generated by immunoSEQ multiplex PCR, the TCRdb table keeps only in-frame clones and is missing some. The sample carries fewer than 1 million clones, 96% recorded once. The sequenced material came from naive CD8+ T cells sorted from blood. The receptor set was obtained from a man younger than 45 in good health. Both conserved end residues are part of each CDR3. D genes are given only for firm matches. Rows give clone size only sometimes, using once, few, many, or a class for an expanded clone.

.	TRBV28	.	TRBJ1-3	CASSLGGLTGNTIYF	TGTGCCAGCAGTTTGGGCGGCCTCACTGGAAACACCATATATTTT
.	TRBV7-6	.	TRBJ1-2	CASSVPGPYGYTF	TGTGCCAGCAGCGTACCCGGGCCCTATGGCTACACCTTC
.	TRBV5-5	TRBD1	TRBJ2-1	CASSAPGQGSNEQFF	TGTGCCAGCAGCGCCCCGGGACAGGGGTCCAATGAGCAGTTCTTC
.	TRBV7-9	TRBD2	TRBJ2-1	CASSPRGGNEQFF	TGTGCCAGCAGCCCCCGCGGGGGCAATGAGCAGTTCTTC
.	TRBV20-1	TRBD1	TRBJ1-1	CSARGTAEAFF	TGCAGTGCTAGGGGGACAGCTGAAGCTTTCTTT
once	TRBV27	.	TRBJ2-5	CASSSLTAGSVETQYF	TGTGCCAGCAGTTCCCTCACGGCGGGATCGGTGGAGACCCAGTACTTC
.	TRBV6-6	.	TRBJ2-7	CASSYSVSYEQYF	TGTGCCAGCAGTTACTCGGTCTCCTACGAGCAGTACTTC
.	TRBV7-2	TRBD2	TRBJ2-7	CASSLEGRAGEAYEQYF	TGTGCCAGCAGCTTAGAGGGGAGAGCGGGAGAGGCCTACGAGCAGTACTTC
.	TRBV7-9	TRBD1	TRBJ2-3	CASRQGAVTDTQYF	TGTGCCAGCCGTCAGGGGGCAGTAACAGATACGCAGTATTTT
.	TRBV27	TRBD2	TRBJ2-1	CASSFIPWGGRDHNEQFF	TGTGCCAGCAGTTTTATCCCGTGGGGCGGGAGAGATCACAATGAGCAGTTCTTC
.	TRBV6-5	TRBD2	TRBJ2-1	CASSYFGRADNEQFF	TGTGCCAGCAGTTACTTCGGGAGGGCCGACAATGAGCAGTTCTTC
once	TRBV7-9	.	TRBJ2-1	CASSDRTEQFF	TGTGCCAGCAGCGACCGAACGGAGCAGTTCTTC
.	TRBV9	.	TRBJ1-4	CASSVGRGGVLGEKLFF	TGTGCCAGCAGCGTAGGCCGCGGGGGAGTTCTTGGTGAAAAACTGTTTTTT
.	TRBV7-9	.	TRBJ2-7	CASSGLGTYEQYF	TGTGCCAGCAGCGGGTTGGGAACCTACGAGCAGTACTTC
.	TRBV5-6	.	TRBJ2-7	CASSRDERLPYEQYF	TGTGCCAGCAGCCGTGACGAGAGACTTCCCTACGAGCAGTACTTC
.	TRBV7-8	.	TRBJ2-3	CASTWGATNTQYF	TGTGCCAGCACCTGGGGAGCTACGAATACGCAGTATTTT
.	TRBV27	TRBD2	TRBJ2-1	CASSSGLAGVLQFF	TGTGCCAGCAGTTCCGGACTAGCGGGAGTGTTGCAGTTCTTC
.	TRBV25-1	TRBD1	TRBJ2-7	CASRGQSYEQYF	TGTGCCAGCAGGGGACAGAGCTACGAGCAGTACTTC
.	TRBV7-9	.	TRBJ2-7	CASSSPGPYEQYF	TGTGCCAGCAGCTCGCCAGGGCCCTACGAGCAGTACTTC
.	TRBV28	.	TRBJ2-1	CASSFSGSINYNEQFF	TGTGCCAGCAGTTTCTCGGGATCAATAAACTACAATGAGCAGTTCTTC
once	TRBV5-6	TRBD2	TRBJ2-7	CASSPGTKLYEQYF	TGTGCCAGCAGCCCGGGGACTAAATTATACGAGCAGTACTTC
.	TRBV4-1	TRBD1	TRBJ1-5	CASSQDRMNQPQHF	TGCGCCAGCAGCCAGGACAGGATGAATCAGCCCCAGCATTTT
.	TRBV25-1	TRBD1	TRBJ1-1	CASSRGQGNTEAFF	TGTGCCAGCAGTCGTGGACAGGGGAACACTGAAGCTTTCTTT
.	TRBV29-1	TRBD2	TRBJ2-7	CSVLLAGGGEQYF	TGCAGCGTCCTACTAGCGGGAGGAGGCGAGCAGTACTTC
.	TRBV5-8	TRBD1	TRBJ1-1	CASSTGTGGISDTEAFF	TGTGCCAGCAGCACCGGGACAGGGGGCATCAGCGACACTGAAGCTTTCTTT
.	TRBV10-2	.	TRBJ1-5	CASSRTNQPQHF	TGCGCCAGCAGCCGGACCAATCAGCCCCAGCATTTT
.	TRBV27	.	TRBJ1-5	CASSSGSSNQPQHF	TGTGCCAGCAGTTCCGGATCTAGCAATCAGCCCCAGCATTTT
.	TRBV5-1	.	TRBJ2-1	CASSLFDTYNEQFF	TGCGCCAGCAGCTTGTTTGACACCTACAATGAGCAGTTCTTC
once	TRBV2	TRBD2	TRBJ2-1	CASRKIAGGPLDEQFF	TGTGCCAGCAGGAAGATAGCGGGAGGGCCCCTGGATGAGCAGTTCTTC
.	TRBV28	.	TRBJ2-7	CASSSSLTNWETYEQYF	TGTGCCAGCAGTTCCAGTTTAACTAATTGGGAGACCTACGAGCAGTACTTC
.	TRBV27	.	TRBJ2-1	CASSLSGNSYNEQFF	TGTGCCAGCAGTTTATCGGGGAACTCCTACAATGAGCAGTTCTTC
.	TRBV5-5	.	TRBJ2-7	CASSLALGSYEQYF	TGTGCCAGCAGCTTGGCACTGGGGTCCTACGAGCAGTACTTC
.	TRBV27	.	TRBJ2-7	CASSLGAGRYEQYF	TGTGCCAGCAGTTTAGGAGCCGGGCGCTACGAGCAGTACTTC
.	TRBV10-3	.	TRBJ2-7	CAIRAGADYEQYF	TGTGCCATCAGGGCGGGGGCGGACTACGAGCAGTACTTC
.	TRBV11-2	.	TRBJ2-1	CASSFRWRDNEQFF	TGTGCCAGCAGCTTCCGGTGGAGGGACAATGAGCAGTTCTTC
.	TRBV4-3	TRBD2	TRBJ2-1	CASSQTSNSYNEQFF	TGCGCCAGCAGCCAGACTAGCAACTCCTACAATGAGCAGTTCTTC
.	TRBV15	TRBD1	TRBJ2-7	CATSTVRQGTYEQYF	TGTGCCACCAGCACCGTGAGACAGGGCACGTACGAGCAGTACTTC
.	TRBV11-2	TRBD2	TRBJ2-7	CASSFHGLAKYEQYF	TGTGCCAGCAGCTTCCATGGACTAGCCAAATACGAGCAGTACTTC
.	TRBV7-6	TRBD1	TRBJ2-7	CASSLEQGASYEQYF	TGTGCCAGCAGCTTAGAACAGGGGGCATCCTACGAGCAGTACTTC
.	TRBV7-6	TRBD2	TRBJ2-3	CASSKPGLAGGTDTQYF	TGTGCCAGCAGCAAACCGGGACTAGCGGGAGGCACAGATACGCAGTATTTT